This TCR beta chain originates from a study of shared clonotypes between healthy human individuals. This table comes from immunoSEQ multiplex PCR, and its TCRdb copy is limited to in-frame clones, with some not included. This table has around 2.1 million clones, under 95% appearing once. General study findings and limits: A handful of donors showed sharing of 4.5% to 6% of naive CD4 clonotypes. Researchers sampled blood only, noting tissue repertoires likely differ.

Trimming pared 1 base from V and 2 bases from J, leaving 9 bases between. CDR3 length: 14 residues. The germline gives CDR1 SEHNR, CDR2 FQNEAQ (reference sequence). CD45RO-negative CD8 cells positively selected for CCR7 made up the naive population, which excluded terminally differentiated effector memory CD45RA+ cells. On this clone: Its antigen is not known.

The TCR comes from a man in his late teens or twenties in good health. Some clones in this sample may be carry-over from other donors' samples. Sequenced input: naive CD8+ T cells from PBMCs. The rearrangement uses TRBV7-9 and TRBJ2-7, with D possibly being TRBD1 (6 bases). CDR3 nucleotide sequence: TGTGCCAGCAGCTTAGAACAGGGTCCCTACGAGCAGTACTTC. This gives the protein CASSLEQGPYEQYF. The full variable domain, rest sourced from reference TRBV7-9 and TRBJ2-7, is DTGVSQNPRHKITKRGQNVTFRCDPISEHNRLYWYRQTLGQGPEFLTYFQNEAQLEKSRLLSDRFSAERPKGSFSTLEIQRTEQGDSAMYLCASSLEQGPYEQYFGPGTRLTVT.